This TCR beta chain was identified in a study of naive and memory T cell subsets. An equimolar mix of two oligonucleotides served as the beta constant-region primer for TRBC1 and TRBC2. Ligated cDNA was amplified by four rounds of PCR with nested alpha and beta constant-region primers and SP2. TCRdb analysed the UMI-ligation and nested PCR reads with MiXCR anew, one entry per CDR3 protein. The sample carries 98,000 or so distinct CDR3 sequences, about 10% recorded once. Study-level findings and limits: A few larger clonotypes appeared in naive repertoires, especially CD8, possibly memory cells re-expressing CD45RA.

Turning to this clonotype: What it recognizes is unknown.

The origin of this receptor is a human donor in good health. Specimen: naive CD4+ T cells from blood.

The CDR3 here is CASSLQGYTGELFF. The DNA for the CDR3 is TGTGCCAGCAGCTTACAGGGGTACACCGGGGAGCTGTTTTTT. The chain has TRBV7-3 and TRBJ2-2, with D possibly TRBD1 on 6 matching bases. CDR3 length: 14 residues. Germline lookup yields CDR1 SGHTA and CDR2 FQGTGA. V was clipped by 2 bases and J by 3 bases, with 7 bases between them.